The subject of this entry is one T cell receptor (beta chain). The table came from immunoSEQ multiplex PCR; TCRdb's copy has only in-frame clones and leaves some out. This table holds under 70,000 clones, roughly 87% found once. The sample comes from a study of OX40 agonist ivuxolimab in advanced cancers. Study at large: Ivuxolimab, an agonist antibody against OX40 (CD134), was given to patients.

Germline CDR1 reads SGHDT; CDR2 reads YYEEEE. The CDR3 has 16 amino acids. V lost 0 bases and J lost 6, with 16 bases in between. This material consisted of CD4+ or CD8+ T cells sorted from blood, taken in a trial of the OX40 agonist ivuxolimab. The TCR sequence derives from an adult with an advanced solid tumor such as melanoma, head and neck, liver or kidney cancer. The V gene is TRBV5-6, the J gene TRBJ1-5; a possible D gene is TRBD1 (6 bases). The CDR3 loop reads CASSLAKGDRRQPQHF. As DNA, the CDR3 is TGTGCCAGCAGCTTGGCCAAGGGGGACCGGCGTCAGCCCCAGCATTTT.